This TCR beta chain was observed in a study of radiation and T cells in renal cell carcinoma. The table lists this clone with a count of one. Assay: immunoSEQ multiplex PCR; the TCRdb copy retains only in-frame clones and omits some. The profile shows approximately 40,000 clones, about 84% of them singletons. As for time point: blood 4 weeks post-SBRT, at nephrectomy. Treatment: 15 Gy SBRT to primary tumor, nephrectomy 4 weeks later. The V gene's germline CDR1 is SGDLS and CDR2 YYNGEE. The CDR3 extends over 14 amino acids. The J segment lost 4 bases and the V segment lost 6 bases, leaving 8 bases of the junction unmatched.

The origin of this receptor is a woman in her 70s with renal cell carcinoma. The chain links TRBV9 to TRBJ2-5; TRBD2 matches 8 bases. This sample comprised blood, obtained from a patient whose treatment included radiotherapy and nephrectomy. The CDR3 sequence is CASNQGLAGETQYF. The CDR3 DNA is TGTGCCAGCAACCAAGGACTAGCAGGAGAGACCCAGTACTTC.